This TCR beta chain was identified in a study of cytomegalovirus exposure and HLA in healthy donors listed by TCRdb under 2017. For the study in its entirety: In an earlier analysis of roughly 590 of the donors, less than 350 Gb of sequence data and approximately 100 million unique TCR beta sequences from approximately 180 million T cells were reported. Roughly 300 gigabases of sequencing data and some 85 million unique TCR sequences were included in an early release covering over 600 HLA-typed donors. Of the 300 to 500 genotyped donors, 65% to 90% were placed in the genetic ancestry cluster associated with self-reported Caucasian donors. The study aimed to test whether cataloging public T cell receptors could reveal signatures of past pathogen exposure. The study profiled the T cell repertoires of 500 to 800 subjects by immunosequencing and related them to cytomegalovirus serostatus. In addition to the first cohort of roughly 700 subjects, a separate validation cohort of 120 different subjects was used. To predict cytomegalovirus infection status, the study brought together high-throughput TCR immunosequencing, statistical association of individual TCRs with disease status, and machine learning. To study patterns of TCR occurrence, a later analysis re-analyzed previously published TCR beta repertoires from under 750 donors and added high-resolution HLA genotyping. Rather than using new phenotypic data, the later analysis identified candidate immune exposures from TCR beta sequences and from how often those sequences occurred across donors. To decide whether each TCR beta V gene segment behaved as functional or pseudogenic, an earlier analysis of 587 of the donors relied on high-throughput TCR beta sequencing. Alongside the repertoire data, information on donor age, sex, ethnicity and CMV serostatus was compiled. Genome-wide SNP genotypes for about 60% of the roughly 700 donors were used in a later genetic analysis, which treated that subset as a discovery cohort. Every repertoire in the discovery cohort had been generated on one and the same sequencing platform. Both class I and class II loci were covered by HLA typing, at four-digit resolution. Typing coverage varied by locus: 629-630 donors for A, B, C, DRB1 and DQB1; roughly 560 for DQA1; more than 600 for DPA1; approximately 450 for DPB1. Roughly five DR-DQ haplotypes were handled as single units for association and clustering, since linkage in the cohort was strong. Among roughly 400 genotyped donors of the cohort, an average of roughly 230,000 unique TCR beta nucleotide sequences was sequenced per donor, of which 15% to 20% were non-productive.

What the authors observed across the whole study: The only immune exposure information available for the cohort was CMV serostatus. The classifier was reported to diagnose cytomegalovirus status with high specificity and sensitivity in both the original and validation cohorts. A further reported finding was that TCR beta sequences accurately predicted the HLA-A and HLA-B alleles for most subjects in the first cohort. In a later analysis, most CMV-associated TCR beta chains were found to appear HLA-restricted, with HLA associations seemingly driven largely by CMV exposure. In a later analysis, TCR association rates were found to vary across HLA loci, with the most associated TCRs seen for DRB1 alleles and the fewest for HLA-C alleles. At a false discovery rate of 0.05, a later analysis linked approximately 18,000 TCR beta sequences to specific HLA alleles. A later genetic analysis reported fewer N-insertions in productive TCRs among donors in an Asian-associated ancestry cluster than the roughly 720-donor mean. In a later genetic analysis, a missense DCLRE1C variant was associated with V-gene and J-gene trimming of TCR beta chains, and the association was replicated in an independent cohort. Roughly uniform sequencing depth across donors was assumed in presence/absence analyses, although this assumption may not hold. The sequencing pipeline was judged likely to have produced a cluster of highly shared sequence variants as a technical artifact. HLA typing was unavailable for some donors at each locus, so association tests used only the typed subset. Over 15 rarely observed V segments, including chromosome 9 orphons, were excluded from the earlier analysis of about 610 of the donors because counts were too low. A later analysis reported that several top co-occurrence clusters appeared linked to parvovirus B19, influenza, CMV and Epstein-Barr virus. It was suggested by the authors that the approach could potentially be generalized to other disease states and immunological phenotypes. In an earlier analysis of 500 to 650 of the donors, most TCR beta V segments appeared in productive rearrangements about 90% or about 30% of the time, broadly matching IMGT annotations. In a later analysis, HLA-associated TCR beta chains were found to be more clonally expanded and to have lower generation probabilities than equally common non-associated chains. When HLA alleles, especially DR and DQ, strongly co-occurred, attributing TCR associations to individual alleles was difficult. Three of the identified cytomegalovirus-associated TCR beta chains were confirmed in vitro to be specific for cytomegalovirus antigens. Linkage disequilibrium might explain the correlated functional status among segregating V segments, but an unknown experimental factor could not be ruled out. The cohort was sequenced for TCR beta chains only, and without alpha or paired-chain data the features that could be detected were limited. Some IMGT-functional V segments, including TRBV6-2 and TRBV6-3, could not be distinguished by the 87-base-pair reads and were therefore excluded. While some public TCRs were present in many individuals, most TCR sequences turned up only very rarely across donors. A total of some 180 TCR beta chains were listed by the study as associated with cytomegalovirus.

A word on this clone: Which antigen it targets is not known. No per-base quality is available; no much larger clone lies one base away.

In the germline V gene, CDR1 corresponds to ENHRY and CDR2 to SYGVKD. V gives up 6 bases and J gives up 0 bases, and the segment between their germline ends measures 12 bases. Reading from cysteine to phenylalanine, the CDR3 counts 15 amino acids. Here the CDR3 DNA is all that survives: 45 bases in frame from base 1. Libraries were prepared through the immunoSEQ multiplex PCR assay. For the multiplex PCR, a mixture combining 60 forward primers for TCR Vbeta segments and 13 reverse primers for TCR Jbeta segments was used. The CDR3 region of rearranged TCR beta genes was amplified from genomic DNA with a multiplex PCR assay. On the Illumina HiSeq System, the amplified TCR beta libraries were sequenced as 87-base-pair reads. From the authors' description of their analysis: A later analysis tallied roughly 78 million unique TCR beta chains across the 666 repertoires, and some 12 million of those chains were shared by two or more donors. A nearest-neighbor algorithm error-corrected the raw reads and collapsed the reads into unique sequences, merging closely related sequences to remove PCR and sequencing errors. V, D and J gene segments were assigned by aligning CDR3 sequences to IMGT reference sequences. For a sequence to be retained, a match of at least six nucleotides was required to both a V gene segment and a J gene segment. A rearrangement was called productive if the CDR3 had no stop codons and remained in frame with V and J, and every other rearrangement was called non-productive. CDR3 was defined according to IMGT convention as the region running from the second conserved V-encoded cysteine to the conserved J-encoded phenylalanine. The earlier analysis of 500 to 650 of the donors excluded any sequence lacking an unambiguous match to a single V gene segment. In an earlier analysis of approximately 560 of the donors, a V segment was called functional when productive rearrangements were above 56.7%, and segregating when the standard deviation between donors exceeded 5%. A statistical classification framework was developed to diagnose cytomegalovirus status using the catalog of TCR beta chain sequences. In a later analysis, TCR nucleotide sequences were compared against IMGT/GENE-DB human TR gene sequences so that V and J genes could be assigned. Using the TCRdist pipeline, a later analysis assigned CDR3 sequences along with most-parsimonious VDJ recombination scenarios. In a later analysis, each TCR beta chain was defined by its CDR3 amino acid sequence together with its V-gene family, and reads lacking a unique V-gene family were excluded. As a way to deal with suspected cross-contamination and a sequencing artifact, a later analysis dropped approximately 570 nucleotide sequences that were highly shared and had low generation probability. In a later analysis, a clonal expansion index was calculated for each public chain from normalized within-repertoire ranks of inferred template counts. In a later analysis, generation probabilities were computed using a VDJ recombination model fitted to out-of-frame rearrangements, and the results were checked against IGoR. In a later analysis, TCR-TCR, TCR-HLA and TCR-CMV co-occurrence was scored with hypergeometric tests, and a repertoire-size bias correction was applied to TCR pairs. To estimate false discovery rates, a later analysis permuted the HLA or CMV assignments 20 times. A later analysis grouped co-occurring TCRs with DBSCAN, adding TCRdist sequence similarity when clustering within HLA-allele-positive subsets. Co-occurrence clustering excluded repertoires with fewer than 30,000 or more than 120,000 public chains, plus five with anomalous nucleotide sharing. TCRdb provides this immuneACCESS table in a form limited to in-frame rearrangements. Some clones are lacking; in checked studies, under half of them reflect an unresolved V gene, and why the rest are absent is not known. V and J calls and clone size follow that table, whereas D and trimming were derived from the DNA. Here the sample has 120,000 or so clones; roughly a sixth occur a single time. The ten largest clones take up less than 3.5% of the sample.

In total, about 650 healthy bone marrow donors made up the cohort. Cohort members were all nominally healthy when sampled, although unrecorded immune exposures were likely present. The donor was CMV seropositive and belonged to the group of 270 or so seropositive cohort members. Each donor provided a peripheral blood sample, and peripheral blood mononuclear cells were used for TCR beta sequencing. Genomic DNA extraction from the blood cell samples was performed with the Qiagen DNeasy Blood Extraction Kit. The chain joins TRBV10-3 to TRBJ1-3; a weak D assignment points to TRBD1 (5 bases agree). The TCR was taken from a female donor in good health and CMV-seropositive. The source material was PBMCs. The CDR3: CAISEPGVSGNTIYF. The sequenced DNA: TGTGCCATCAGCGAACCGGGGGTCTCTGGAAACACCATATATTTT.